These T cell receptor beta chains were read from a single sample in a study of identical twins. TCRdb reprocessed the 5' RACE reads via MiXCR and lists one record per CDR3 protein. Altogether approximately 530,000 distinct CDR3 sequences are present, 20% to 25% being singletons, with the ten largest covering approximately 0.52%. This sample also belongs to another study, concerning yellow fever vaccine responses in identical twins.

The sample taken for sequencing was CD4+ T cells sorted from blood. The receptors here all came from a woman aged 18 to 35 in good health. Both conserved end residues are part of each CDR3. D genes are given only for firm matches. Where a row states a size, it is once, few, many or the class of an expanded clone; other rows omit it.

TGTGCCAGCAGTGTCGCCGCGGCTAACACAGATACGCAGTATTTT	CASSVAAANTDTQYF	few	NA	TRBV6-1	TRBJ2-3
TGTGCCAGCACCACGGAGGCAGGGACTAGCACAGATACGCAGTATTTT	CASTTEAGTSTDTQYF	few	NA	TRBV2	TRBJ2-3
TGTGCCAGTAGTCGCCCGGGTATTTCCTACGAGCAGTACTTC	CASSRPGISYEQYF	NA	NA	TRBV19	TRBJ2-7
TGCAGTGCTAAGGGACCAACTAGCGGCTATGGCTACACCTTC	CSAKGPTSGYGYTF	few	NA	TRBV20-1	TRBJ1-2
TGTGCCAGCAGACCAGACCTCGGACCGGCGCAGTATTTT	CASRPDLGPAQYF	NA	NA	TRBV6-2/TRBV6-3	TRBJ2-3
TGCAGTTATCATGACTTCGATACGCAGTATTTT	CSYHDFDTQYF	few	NA	TRBV20-1	TRBJ2-3
TGTGCCAGCAGCCAAGAACACAGGAACACCGGGGAGCTGTTTTTT	CASSQEHRNTGELFF	many	NA	TRBV3-1	TRBJ2-2
TGTGCCAGCAGCCAAGTCGGAGGGACAGGGTCAAATGAGCAGTTCTTC	CASSQVGGTGSNEQFF	NA	TRBD1	TRBV3-1	TRBJ2-1
TGCAGTGCTAGAGATCTTTCGAGGTATGAGCAGTTCTTC	CSARDLSRYEQFF	few	NA	TRBV20-1	TRBJ2-1
TGTGCCAGCACCACGTTGACTATCGGCTCCTACAATGAGCAGTTCTTC	CASTTLTIGSYNEQFF	few	NA	TRBV12-3/TRBV12-4	TRBJ2-1
TGTGCCAGCAGCTTCTCCCTACAGGGGAGGAACACTGAAGCTTTCTTT	CASSFSLQGRNTEAFF	few	TRBD1	TRBV7-9	TRBJ1-1
TGTGCCAGCAGCCCGAGTGGGACTAGCGGGACCCTCTACAATGAGCAGTTCTTC	CASSPSGTSGTLYNEQFF	few	TRBD2	TRBV4-2	TRBJ2-1
TGTGCCAGCAGTTTTGCCCTTACTACCATCAATGAGCAGTTCTTC	CASSFALTTINEQFF	few	NA	TRBV28	TRBJ2-1
TGTGCCAGCAGCCCAACTAGCGTCGGTGAGCAGTTCTTC	CASSPTSVGEQFF	NA	TRBD2	TRBV6-1	TRBJ2-1
TGCGCCAGCAGCTTAACTAACTCTGGAAACACCATATATTTT	CASSLTNSGNTIYF	once	NA	TRBV4-1	TRBJ1-3
TGTGCCAGCAGAAGTTCCAAGCGGGAGGTCTATGAGCAGTTCTTC	CASRSSKREVYEQFF	NA	TRBD2	TRBV12-3/TRBV12-4	TRBJ2-1
TGTGCCAGCAGCCCTGGGAGCGGGAGAGCGACCGGGGAGCTGTTTTTT	CASSPGSGRATGELFF	NA	TRBD2	TRBV9	TRBJ2-2
TGCGCCAGCAGGGATACTAGTTCAGATACGCAGTATTTT	CASRDTSSDTQYF	few	NA	TRBV4-1	TRBJ2-3
TGTGCCAGCAGACGTCGAAACACCGGGGAGCTGTTTTTT	CASRRRNTGELFF	NA	NA	TRBV2	TRBJ2-2
TGTGAAGCCAGGGGGGCTAGTGGCTACACCTTC	CEARGASGYTF	NA	TRBD1	TRBV6-5	TRBJ1-2
TGTGCCAGCAGCCTGGGGACAGGGTATTGCTACGAGCAGTACTTC	CASSLGTGYCYEQYF	NA	NA	TRBV21-1	TRBJ2-7
TGCAGTGCTAGAGGGAGGGACCTTTATAGCAATCAGCCCCAGCATTTT	CSARGRDLYSNQPQHF	few	NA	TRBV20-1	TRBJ1-5
TGTGCCAGCAGTTACTCAAACCGATACACTGAAGCTTTCTTT	CASSYSNRYTEAFF	few	NA	TRBV6-5	TRBJ1-1
TGTGCCAGCAGCTTAGTGTATATCGAAGCGTACAATGAGCAGTTCTTC	CASSLVYIEAYNEQFF	few	NA	TRBV7-2	TRBJ2-1
TGTGCCAGCAGTCCCCCCACGGATGGACCGAAGTACTTC	CASSPPTDGPKYF	NA	NA	TRBV6-6	TRBJ2-5
TGTGCCAGCAGTTTACTGGAGGGGACCGGGGAGCTGTTTTTT	CASSLLEGTGELFF	NA	NA	TRBV12-3/TRBV12-4	TRBJ2-2
TGTGCCAGCAGCTTACCCAATTCACCCCTCCACTTT	CASSLPNSPLHF	many	NA	TRBV7-9	TRBJ1-6
TGTGCCAGCAGCCAAGGTCCCCCTGGCTACACCTTC	CASSQGPPGYTF	many	NA	TRBV3-1	TRBJ1-2
TGTGCCAGCAGCTACTCGCCCGGGACAGGGAATGAAAAACTGTTTTTT	CASSYSPGTGNEKLFF	few	TRBD1	TRBV3-1	TRBJ1-4
TGTGCCACCAGTGATCCTGGGACTAGCGGGGGGTCCTACAATGAGCAGTTCTTC	CATSDPGTSGGSYNEQFF	few	TRBD2	TRBV24-1	TRBJ2-1
TGCGCCAGCAGCTTGGAGTTGATTACACGGGAGACCCAGTACTTC	CASSLELITRETQYF	few	NA	TRBV5-1	TRBJ2-5
TGCAGCGTTGTGGTCGCTAATGAAAAACTGTTTTTT	CSVVVANEKLFF	NA	NA	TRBV29-1	TRBJ1-4
TGCAGTGCTAGAGAAGGGGGGTATGGCTACACCTTC	CSAREGGYGYTF	NA	NA	TRBV20-1	TRBJ1-2
TGTGCCAGCATAATCGCCCCCAAGTCGGGAAACACCATATATTTT	CASIIAPKSGNTIYF	few	NA	TRBV6-1	TRBJ1-3
TGCGCCAGCAGCTTCGGGGGCTACACTGAAGCTTTCTTT	CASSFGGYTEAFF	many	NA	TRBV5-1	TRBJ1-1